This TCR beta chain comes out of a study of response to subunit inactivated influenza vaccine. As for this clonotype: The antigen is not known.

The CDR3 spans 17 residues. The V end was cut by 4 bases, the J end by 0 bases, with 17 bases between. Per the germline V gene, CDR1 is LNHNV and CDR2 is YYDKDF (reference sequence). Study-level points and caveats: It was the authors' suggestion that each seasonal influenza vaccination recruits few new T cells.

TCRdb ran MiXCR on the RT-PCR reads and lists one entry per CDR3 protein. Altogether over 150,000 distinct CDR3 sequences are present, approximately 10% being singletons, with the ten largest covering around 11%. The clonotype was recovered from a man between 50 and 59 years old who received an inactivated influenza vaccine. V usage is TRBV15 and J usage is TRBJ2-3; D may be TRBD1 (6 bases). The sample in question was non-naive T cells sorted from PBMCs, obtained more than 35 days after vaccination. The CDR3 is CATSKPGQRDSTDTQYF. DNA of the CDR3: TGTGCCACCAGCAAGCCCGGACAGAGAGATAGCACAGATACGCAGTATTTT.